This is a list of T cell receptor beta chains from one sample in a study of shared clonotypes between healthy human individuals. This table comes from immunoSEQ multiplex PCR, and its TCRdb copy is limited to in-frame clones, with some not included. The sample records hundreds of thousands of clones, almost 97% being singletons. Sequenced sample: naive CD4+ T cells sorted from blood. The source of these receptors is a woman aged 25-40 years in good health. The CDR3 runs from the conserved cysteine through the conserved F or W. Each record gives: clone size, V gene, D gene, J gene, CDR3 DNA, CDR3 protein. The D gene is left open where the match is weak. A clone size is listed for some rows: how often the clone was seen (once, few, many), or a class if it is expanded.

clone size: -; V gene: TRBV6-5; D gene: -; J gene: TRBJ2-7; CDR3 DNA: TGTGCCAGCCGAGCGCCGACCTACGAGCAGTACTTC; CDR3 protein: CASRAPTYEQYF
clone size: -; V gene: TRBV6-5; D gene: -; J gene: TRBJ1-5; CDR3 DNA: TGTGCCAGCAGTTTATCTTTCGGAGATCAGCCCCAGCATTTT; CDR3 protein: CASSLSFGDQPQHF
clone size: -; V gene: TRBV5-1; D gene: TRBD2; J gene: TRBJ2-2; CDR3 DNA: TGCGCCAGCAGCCGCGCGACACTAGCGGAGACCGGGGAGCTGTTTTTT; CDR3 protein: CASSRATLAETGELFF
clone size: -; V gene: TRBV5-1; D gene: -; J gene: TRBJ1-4; CDR3 DNA: TGCGCCAGCAGCTTGGGGCAGGGTTATGAAAAACTGTTTTTT; CDR3 protein: CASSLGQGYEKLFF
clone size: -; V gene: TRBV5-1; D gene: -; J gene: TRBJ1-2; CDR3 DNA: TGCGCCAGCAGCGAGGACAAACACTATGGCTACACCTTC; CDR3 protein: CASSEDKHYGYTF
clone size: -; V gene: TRBV30; D gene: -; J gene: TRBJ1-2; CDR3 DNA: TGTGCCTGGAGCACACAGTTGGTCTATGGCTACACCTTC; CDR3 protein: CAWSTQLVYGYTF
clone size: -; V gene: TRBV18; D gene: -; J gene: TRBJ2-5; CDR3 DNA: TGTGCCAGCTCACCCCGGGGCCCCGGGGAGACCCAGTACTTC; CDR3 protein: CASSPRGPGETQYF
clone size: -; V gene: TRBV11-2; D gene: -; J gene: TRBJ2-7; CDR3 DNA: TGTGCCAGCAGTTCAATTAAAGGGAGAGGGCTCTACGAGCAGTACTTC; CDR3 protein: CASSSIKGRGLYEQYF
clone size: -; V gene: TRBV7-9; D gene: TRBD2; J gene: TRBJ2-1; CDR3 DNA: TGTGCCAGCAGCTTTCTAGCGGCGTCAAGCTCCTACAATGAGCAGTTCTTC; CDR3 protein: CASSFLAASSSYNEQFF
clone size: -; V gene: TRBV11-1; D gene: -; J gene: TRBJ2-1; CDR3 DNA: TGTGCCAGCAGCTTTGGGTCTGATGAGCAGTTCTTC; CDR3 protein: CASSFGSDEQFF
clone size: once; V gene: TRBV7-2; D gene: TRBD1; J gene: TRBJ1-5; CDR3 DNA: TGTGCCAGCAGCCTTCGGACAGGGAAAGGGAGCAATCAGCCCCAGCATTTT; CDR3 protein: CASSLRTGKGSNQPQHF
clone size: -; V gene: TRBV6-5; D gene: -; J gene: TRBJ1-4; CDR3 DNA: TGTGCCAGCAGTTACCGGACAGCAACTAATGAAAAACTGTTTTTT; CDR3 protein: CASSYRTATNEKLFF
clone size: -; V gene: TRBV10-2; D gene: -; J gene: TRBJ2-1; CDR3 DNA: TGCGCCAGCAGTGAGTTCCGGATTTTCTTC; CDR3 protein: CASSEFRIFF
clone size: -; V gene: TRBV6-5; D gene: TRBD1; J gene: TRBJ2-7; CDR3 DNA: TGTGCCAGCAGTTACCGGGACAGGGGTTCCTACGAGCAGTACTTC; CDR3 protein: CASSYRDRGSYEQYF
clone size: -; V gene: TRBV29-1; D gene: -; J gene: TRBJ1-2; CDR3 DNA: TGCAGCGTTGAAGATCAGCCGGGGGGCTACACCTTC; CDR3 protein: CSVEDQPGGYTF
clone size: -; V gene: TRBV11-2; D gene: TRBD1; J gene: TRBJ1-5; CDR3 DNA: TGTGCCAGCAGCTCGCAGGGGGGCAGGGCTAGCAATCAGCCCCAGCATTTT; CDR3 protein: CASSSQGGRASNQPQHF
clone size: once; V gene: TRBV28; D gene: TRBD1; J gene: TRBJ2-7; CDR3 DNA: TGTGCCAGCACCACAGGGGGCTCCCCATCGTGGGAGCAGTACTTC; CDR3 protein: CASTTGGSPSWEQYF
clone size: -; V gene: TRBV7-2; D gene: -; J gene: TRBJ2-1; CDR3 DNA: TGTGCCAGCAGCCCAGGTACGTCGAGATACAATGAGCAGTTCTTC; CDR3 protein: CASSPGTSRYNEQFF
clone size: -; V gene: TRBV12-5; D gene: -; J gene: TRBJ1-1; CDR3 DNA: TGTGCTAGTGGTTTGGCGACAGAGAACACTGAAGCTTTCTTT; CDR3 protein: CASGLATENTEAFF